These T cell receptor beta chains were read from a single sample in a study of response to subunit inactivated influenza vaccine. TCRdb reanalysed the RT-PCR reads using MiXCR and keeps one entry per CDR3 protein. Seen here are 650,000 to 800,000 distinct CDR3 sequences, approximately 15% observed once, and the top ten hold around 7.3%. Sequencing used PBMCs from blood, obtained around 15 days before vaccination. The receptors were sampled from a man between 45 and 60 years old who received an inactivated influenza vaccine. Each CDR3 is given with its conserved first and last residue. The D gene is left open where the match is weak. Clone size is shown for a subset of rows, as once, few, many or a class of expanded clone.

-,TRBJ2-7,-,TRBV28,TGTGCCAGCAGGCGGACGCCCTACGAGCAGTACTTC,CASRRTPYEQYF
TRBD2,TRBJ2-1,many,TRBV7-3,TGTGCCAGCAGCTTAGGGAGCGGGAGTAATGAGCAGTTCTTC,CASSLGSGSNEQFF
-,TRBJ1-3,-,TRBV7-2,TGTGCCAGCAGCTTATATAGGAACACCATATATTTT,CASSLYRNTIYF
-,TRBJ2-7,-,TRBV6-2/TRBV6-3,TGTGCCAGCAGTCCACGCCGGGACACGGGCTACGAGCAGTACTTC,CASSPRRDTGYEQYF
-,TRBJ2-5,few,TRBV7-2,TGTGCCAGCAGCCCAGGTTTTCGGGAGACCCAGTACTTC,CASSPGFRETQYF
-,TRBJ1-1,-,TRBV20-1,TGCAGTGCTAGATGGGGAACAATGAACACTGAAGCTTTCTTT,CSARWGTMNTEAFF
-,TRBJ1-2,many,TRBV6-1,TGTGCCAGCAGAGACCGACAGGACACCTATGGCTACACCTTC,CASRDRQDTYGYTF
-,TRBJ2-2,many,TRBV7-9,TGTGCCAGCAGCTTATTTAGGATGCGGACCGGGGAGCTGTTTTTT,CASSLFRMRTGELFF
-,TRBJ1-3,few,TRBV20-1,TGCAGTGCTAGAGATCCGGAGGGGTTAGGAAACACCATATATTTT,CSARDPEGLGNTIYF
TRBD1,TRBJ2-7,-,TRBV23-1,TGCGCCGTCAGGGACAGGGGCAGAGTTAAGCCCTACGAGCAGTACTTC,CAVRDRGRVKPYEQYF
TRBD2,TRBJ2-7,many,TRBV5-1,TGCGCCAGCAGCTTCCAGCGGGGTACCTACGAGCAGTACTTC,CASSFQRGTYEQYF
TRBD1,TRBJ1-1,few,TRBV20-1,TGCAGTGCTAGGCTGAGGACAGGGTTGAACACTGAAGCTTTCTTT,CSARLRTGLNTEAFF
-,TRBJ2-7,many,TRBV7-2,TGTGCCAGCAGTCCAAACTACGAGCAGTACTTC,CASSPNYEQYF
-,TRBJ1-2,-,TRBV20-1,TGCAGTGCTAGACCTGACAGTCTTGGCTACACCTTC,CSARPDSLGYTF
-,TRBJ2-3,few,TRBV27,TGTGCCAGCAGGTTGGGAGGGGGGCAGGTGGCAGATACGCAGTATTTT,CASRLGGGQVADTQYF
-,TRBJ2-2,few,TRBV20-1,TGCAGTGCTAGACCCGTGGGGAACACCGGGGAGCTGTTTTTT,CSARPVGNTGELFF
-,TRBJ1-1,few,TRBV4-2,TGTGCCAGCAGCCGGGGGGGGACCATGAACGCTGAAGCTTTCTTT,CASSRGGTMNAEAFF
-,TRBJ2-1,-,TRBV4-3,TGCGCCAGCAGCCAAGTGTCGGGAGTTGCCAATGAGCAGTTCTTC,CASSQVSGVANEQFF
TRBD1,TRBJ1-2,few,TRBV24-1,TGTGCCACCAGTGACGCTACGGCACAGGGGATTTATGGCTACACCTTC,CATSDATAQGIYGYTF
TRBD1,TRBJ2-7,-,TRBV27,TGTGCCAGCAGCCGCGCCGGGGACAGGGGCTACGAGCAGTACTTC,CASSRAGDRGYEQYF
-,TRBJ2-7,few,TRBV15,TGTGCCACCAGCAGACCAGGCTACGAGCAGTACTTC,CATSRPGYEQYF
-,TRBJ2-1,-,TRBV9,TGTGCCAGCAGCGCGCCCTTGTTCGGAGCGGCACTTGAGCAGTTCTTC,CASSAPLFGAALEQFF